Listed here are 10 T cell receptor beta chains from one sample, sequenced in a study of memory CD4+ T cells and cytomegalovirus serostatus. Profiling relied on immunoSEQ multiplex PCR, and the TCRdb table lists in-frame clones only, not all of them. Among some 67,000 clones, 76% were seen once, and the ten largest hold around 4.5%. Single viable CD3+CD4+CD8-CD45RO+ cells were sorted as the memory CD4+ T cells. The material sequenced was memory CD4+ T cells from blood. All receptors come from an adult in good health and CMV-seropositive.

The J gene is TRBJ1-5, the V gene TRBV6-6, with a weak D call TRBD1 (6 bases). This CDR3 is built from 14 residues. CDR1 and CDR2 (germline): MNHNY, SVGAGI (reference sequence). V was shortened by 2 bases and J by 9 bases, with 14 bases between the two germline ends. The CDR3 region has the DNA TGTGCCAGCAGTTACGAAGGGGGAATCTCGCCCCAGCATTTT. Its protein product is CASSYEGGISPQHF.

Only a few counts were recorded for this clone. The gene calls are TRBV4-1 and TRBJ1-5, with D possibly matching TRBD1 (6 bases). The germline V gene has CDR1 MGHRA and CDR2 YSYEKL. CDR3 size: 17 residues. Trimming left V 0 bases short and J 2 bases short, with 14 bases between. Here the CDR3 reads CASSQEVPQGGNQPQHF. CDR3 DNA: TGCGCCAGCAGCCAAGAGGTTCCACAGGGTGGCAATCAGCCCCAGCATTTT.

The rearrangement links TRBV19 to TRBJ2-7, with D perhaps matching TRBD2 (5 bases). CDR1 and CDR2 (germline): LNHDA, SQIVND (reference sequence). Deletions cut 5 bases from V and 2 bases from J, with 7 bases between. This CDR3 has 12 amino acids. CDR3 protein: CASSFGAYEQYF. In DNA form, the CDR3 reads TGTGCCAGTAGTTTCGGGGCCTACGAGCAGTACTTC.

This chain uses TRBV2 with TRBJ2-5; 7 bases agree with TRBD2. Unmatched junction bases numbered 10, after V lost 3 bases and J lost 3 bases. This CDR3 comprises 16 residues. Germline CDR1 is SNHLY and CDR2 is FYNNEI. DNA for the CDR3: TGTGCCAGCAGTGAGGTCCGGTCAGCGGGGAAAGAGACCCAGTACTTC. Its translation is CASSEVRSAGKETQYF. The full variable domain, completed using reference TRBV2 and TRBJ2-5, is EPEVTQTPSHQVTQMGQEVILRCVPISNHLYFYWYRQILGQKVEFLVSFYNNEISEKSEIFDDQFSVERPDGSNFTLKIRSTKLEDSAMYFCASSEVRSAGKETQYFGPGTRLLVL.

The rearrangement links TRBV6-5 to TRBJ2-7, with 7 bases that match TRBD2. The CDR3 covers 15 residues. Germline lookup yields CDR1 MNHEY and CDR2 SVGAGI. The V gene end was trimmed by 5 bases and the J gene end by 3 bases; junction bases not matched to a gene: 10. The CDR3 loop reads CASSALQGGRYEQYF. In DNA, the CDR3 is TGTGCCAGCAGTGCGCTCCAGGGAGGGCGCTACGAGCAGTACTTC.

The chain couples TRBV18 to TRBJ1-5, with 7 bases identical to TRBD1. The CDR3 consists of 16 residues. The ends lost 4 bases at V and 4 bases at J; junction bases unmatched: 10. Germline CDR1 reads KGHSH; CDR2 reads LQKENI. Written as DNA, the CDR3 is TGTGCCAGCTCACAAGGGGGCCCCACCCTGAATCAGCCCCAGCATTTT. Translation: CASSQGGPTLNQPQHF.

This rearrangement joins TRBV14 to TRBJ1-2; D not certain. This CDR3 spans 17 amino acids. Germline V CDR1 and CDR2: SGHDN, FVKESK. V lost 0 bases and J lost 4, with 18 bases in between. The CDR3 spells CASSQDTRAADRYGYTF. CDR3 bases: TGTGCCAGCAGCCAAGATACTAGAGCCGCGGATCGCTATGGCTACACCTTC.

V and J are TRBV19 and TRBJ2-2, with D perhaps TRBD2 (6 bases). Germline V lookup: CDR1 LNHDA, CDR2 SQIVND (reference sequence). The CDR3 covers 13 residues. V shed 5 bases and J shed 5 bases, with 9 bases lying between them. CDR3 amino acids: CASSPAGTGELFF. CDR3 sequence (DNA): TGTGCCAGTAGTCCGGCGGGGACCGGGGAGCTGTTTTTT.

The chain carries TRBV28 and TRBJ1-1, with D possibly being TRBD1 (6 bases). V shed 7 bases and J shed 11 bases, with 17 bases lying between them. Germline V CDR1 and CDR2: MDHEN, SYDVKM. The CDR3 runs 12 residues. The CDR3 DNA reads as TGTGCCAGCACTCCCACAGGGAAGTTGGCTTTCTTT. Translation gives CASTPTGKLAFF.

The rearrangement joins TRBV6-9 to TRBJ2-1, with TRBD2 as a possible D gene (5 bases). Between the trimmed V and J ends, which lost 8 bases and 5 bases, there was a span of 13 bases. This CDR3 is 13 amino acids long. Per the germline V gene, CDR1 is MNHGY and CDR2 is SVAAGI. CDR3 DNA: TGTGCCAGCCCGGGATGGGGTCACAATGAGCAGTTCTTC. It translates to CASPGWGHNEQFF.